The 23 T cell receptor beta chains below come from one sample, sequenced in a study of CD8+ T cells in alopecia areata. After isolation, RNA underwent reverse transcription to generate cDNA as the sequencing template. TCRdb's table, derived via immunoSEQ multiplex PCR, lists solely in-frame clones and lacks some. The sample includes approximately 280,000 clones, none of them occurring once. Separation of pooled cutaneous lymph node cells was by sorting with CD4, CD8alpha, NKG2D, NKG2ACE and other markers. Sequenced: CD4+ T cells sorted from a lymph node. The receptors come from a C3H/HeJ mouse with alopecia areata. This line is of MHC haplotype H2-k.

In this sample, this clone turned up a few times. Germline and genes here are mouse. The CDR3 loop is CASSIGGNTLYF. The DNA read from the CDR3 is TGTGCCAGCAGTATCGGGGGGAAC. V is TRBV19 and J is TRBJ2-4; the D gene is possibly TRBD2 (6 bases). The read terminates 4 residues before the CDR3 end, so the remaining end is supplied by the germline J gene. Germline V gene sequence: CDR1 FNHDT, CDR2 SITEND (reference sequence). The CDR3 has 12 residues.

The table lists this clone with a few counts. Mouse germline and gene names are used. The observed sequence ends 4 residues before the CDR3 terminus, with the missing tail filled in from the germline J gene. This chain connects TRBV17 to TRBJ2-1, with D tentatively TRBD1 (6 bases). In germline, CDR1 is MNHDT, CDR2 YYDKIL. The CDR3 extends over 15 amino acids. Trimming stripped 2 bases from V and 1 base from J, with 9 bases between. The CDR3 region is CASSRTGLNYAEQFF. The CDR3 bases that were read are TGTGCTAGCAGTAGAACAGGGCTCAACTATGCT.

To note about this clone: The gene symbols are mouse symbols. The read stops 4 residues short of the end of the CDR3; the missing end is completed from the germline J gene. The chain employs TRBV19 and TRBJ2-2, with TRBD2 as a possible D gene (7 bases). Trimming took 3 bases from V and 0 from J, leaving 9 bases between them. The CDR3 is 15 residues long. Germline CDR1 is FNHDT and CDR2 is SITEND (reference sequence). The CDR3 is CASSRGATNTGQLYF. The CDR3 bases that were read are TGTGCCAGCAGTAGGGGGGCTACAAACACCGGG.

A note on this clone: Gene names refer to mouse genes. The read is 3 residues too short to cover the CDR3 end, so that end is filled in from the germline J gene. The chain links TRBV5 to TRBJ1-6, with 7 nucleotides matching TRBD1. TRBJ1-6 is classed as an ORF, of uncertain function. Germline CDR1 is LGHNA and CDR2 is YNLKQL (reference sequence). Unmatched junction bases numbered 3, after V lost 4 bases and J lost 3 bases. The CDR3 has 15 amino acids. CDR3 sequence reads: CASSPGQLYNSPLYF. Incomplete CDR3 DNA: TGTGCCAGCAGCCCGGGACAGCTCTATAATTCGCCC.

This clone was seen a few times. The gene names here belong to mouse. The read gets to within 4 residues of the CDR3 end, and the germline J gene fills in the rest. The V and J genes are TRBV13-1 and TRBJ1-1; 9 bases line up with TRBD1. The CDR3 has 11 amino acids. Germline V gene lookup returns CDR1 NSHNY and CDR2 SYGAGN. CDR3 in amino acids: CASNRGREVFF. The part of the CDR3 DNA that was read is TGTGCCAGCAACAGGGGGCGA.

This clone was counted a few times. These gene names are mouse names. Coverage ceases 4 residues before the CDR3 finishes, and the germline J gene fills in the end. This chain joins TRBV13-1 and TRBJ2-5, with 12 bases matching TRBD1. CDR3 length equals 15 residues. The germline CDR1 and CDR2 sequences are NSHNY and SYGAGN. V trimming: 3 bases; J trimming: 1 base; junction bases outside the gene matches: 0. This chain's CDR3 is CASSGDRGHQDTQYF. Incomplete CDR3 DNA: TGTGCCAGCAGTGGGGACAGGGGGCACCAAGAC.

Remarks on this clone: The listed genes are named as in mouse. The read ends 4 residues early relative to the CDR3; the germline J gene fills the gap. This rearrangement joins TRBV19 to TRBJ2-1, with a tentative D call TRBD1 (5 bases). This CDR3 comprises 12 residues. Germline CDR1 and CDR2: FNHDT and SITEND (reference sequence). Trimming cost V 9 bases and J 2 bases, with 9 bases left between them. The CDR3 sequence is CATRQYYAEQFF. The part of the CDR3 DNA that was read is TGTGCCACGCGACAGTACTATGCT.

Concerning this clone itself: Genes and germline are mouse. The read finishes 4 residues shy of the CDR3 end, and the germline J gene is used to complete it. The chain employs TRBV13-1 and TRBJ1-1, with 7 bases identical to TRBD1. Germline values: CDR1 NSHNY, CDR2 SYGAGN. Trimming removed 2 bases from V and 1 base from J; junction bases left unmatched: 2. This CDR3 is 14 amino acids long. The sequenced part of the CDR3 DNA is TGTGCCAGCAGTGAGCGGGACAGAAACACA. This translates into CASSERDRNT. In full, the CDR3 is CASSERDRNTEVFF.

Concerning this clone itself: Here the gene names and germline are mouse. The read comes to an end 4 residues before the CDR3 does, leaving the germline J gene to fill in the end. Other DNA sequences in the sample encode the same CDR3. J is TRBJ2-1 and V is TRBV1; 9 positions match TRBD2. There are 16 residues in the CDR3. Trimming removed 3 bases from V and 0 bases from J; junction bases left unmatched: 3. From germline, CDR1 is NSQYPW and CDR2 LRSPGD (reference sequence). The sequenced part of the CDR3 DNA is TGCACCTGCAGTGCCGCGACTGGGGGTAACTATGCT. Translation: CTCSAATGGNYA. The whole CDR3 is CTCSAATGGNYAEQFF.

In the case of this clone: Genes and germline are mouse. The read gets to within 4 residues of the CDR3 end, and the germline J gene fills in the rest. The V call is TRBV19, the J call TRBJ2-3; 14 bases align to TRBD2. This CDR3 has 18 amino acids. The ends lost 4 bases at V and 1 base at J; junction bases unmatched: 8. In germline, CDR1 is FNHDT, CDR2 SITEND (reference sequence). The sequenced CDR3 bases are TGTGCCAGCAGTCTCCGGGACTGGGGGGGCGCGGGTGCAGAA. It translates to CASSLRDWGGAGAE. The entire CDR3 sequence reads CASSLRDWGGAGAETLYF.

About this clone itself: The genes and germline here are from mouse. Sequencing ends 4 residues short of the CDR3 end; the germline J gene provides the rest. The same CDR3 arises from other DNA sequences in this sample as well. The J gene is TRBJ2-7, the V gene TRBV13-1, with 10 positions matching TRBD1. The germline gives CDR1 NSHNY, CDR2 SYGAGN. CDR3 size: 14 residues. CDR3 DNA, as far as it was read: TGTGCCAGCAGTGGTCCGGGACAGGGGTAT. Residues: CASSGPGQGY. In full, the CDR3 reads CASSGPGQGYEQYF.

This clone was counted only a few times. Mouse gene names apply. The part of the CDR3 DNA that was read is TGTGCCAGCAGTGACAACAGGGATAGTGCAGAA. Its protein is CASSDNRDSAE. The whole CDR3 protein is CASSDNRDSAETLYF. This sequence joins TRBV13-1 and TRBJ2-3; tentatively, D is TRBD1 (6 bases). The read terminates 4 residues before the CDR3 end, so the remaining end is supplied by the germline J gene. Trimming cost V 2 bases and J 0 bases, with 10 bases left between them. The CDR3 has 15 residues. Germline CDR1 reads NSHNY; CDR2 reads SYGAGN.

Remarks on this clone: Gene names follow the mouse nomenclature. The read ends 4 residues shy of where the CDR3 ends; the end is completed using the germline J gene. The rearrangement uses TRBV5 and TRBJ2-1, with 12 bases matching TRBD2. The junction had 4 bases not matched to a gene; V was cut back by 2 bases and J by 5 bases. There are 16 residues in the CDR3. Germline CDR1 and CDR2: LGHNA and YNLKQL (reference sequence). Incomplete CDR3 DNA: TGTGCCAGCAGCCAAAGCCGGGACTGGGGGGATGCT. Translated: CASSQSRDWGDA. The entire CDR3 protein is CASSQSRDWGDAEQFF.

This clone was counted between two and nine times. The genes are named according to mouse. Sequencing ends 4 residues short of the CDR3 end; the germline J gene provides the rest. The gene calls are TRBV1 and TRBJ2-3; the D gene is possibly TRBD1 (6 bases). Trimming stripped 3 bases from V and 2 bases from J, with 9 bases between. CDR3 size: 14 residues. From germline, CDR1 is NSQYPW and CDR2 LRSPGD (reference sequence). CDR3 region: CTCSAPGVAETLYF. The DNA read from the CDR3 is TGCACCTGCAGTGCGCCAGGGGTTGCAGAA.

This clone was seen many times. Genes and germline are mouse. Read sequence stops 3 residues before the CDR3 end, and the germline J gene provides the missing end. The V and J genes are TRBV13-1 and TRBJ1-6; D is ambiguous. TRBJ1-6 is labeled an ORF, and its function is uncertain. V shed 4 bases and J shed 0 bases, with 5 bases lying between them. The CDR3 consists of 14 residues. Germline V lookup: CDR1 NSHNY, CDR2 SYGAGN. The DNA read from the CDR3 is TGTGCCAGCAGTACAGATTCCTATAATTCGCCC. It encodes CASSTDSYNSP. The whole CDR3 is CASSTDSYNSPLYF.

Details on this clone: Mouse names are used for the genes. The CDR3: CAWSQDANSDYTF. The covered CDR3 bases are TGTGCCTGGAGTCAGGATGCAAACTCC. This chain links TRBV31 with TRBJ1-2; D remains unclear. With the read ending 4 residues before the CDR3 end, the germline J gene is used to fill in that end. Trimming stripped 1 base from V and 0 bases from J, with 6 bases between. CDR3 length equals 13 residues. CDR1 and CDR2 (germline): GKSSPN, SITVG.

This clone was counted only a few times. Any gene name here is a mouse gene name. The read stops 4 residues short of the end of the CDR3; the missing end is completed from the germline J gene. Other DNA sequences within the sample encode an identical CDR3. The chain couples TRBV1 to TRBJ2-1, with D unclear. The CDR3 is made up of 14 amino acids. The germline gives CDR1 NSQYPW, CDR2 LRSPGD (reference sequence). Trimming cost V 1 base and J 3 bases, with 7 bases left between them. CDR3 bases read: TGCACCTGCAGTGCAGCAGGAGCCTATGCT. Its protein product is CTCSAAGAYA. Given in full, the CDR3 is CTCSAAGAYAEQFF.

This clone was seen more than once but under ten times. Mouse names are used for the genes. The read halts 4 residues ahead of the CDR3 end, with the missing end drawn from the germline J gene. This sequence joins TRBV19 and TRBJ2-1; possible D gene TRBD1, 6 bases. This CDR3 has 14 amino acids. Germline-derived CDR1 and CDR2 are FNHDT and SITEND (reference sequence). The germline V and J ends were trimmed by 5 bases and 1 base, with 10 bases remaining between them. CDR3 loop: CASRHGTNYAEQFF. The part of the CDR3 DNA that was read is TGTGCCAGCAGACACGGGACAAACTATGCT. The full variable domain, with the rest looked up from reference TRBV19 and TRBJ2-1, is GGIITQTPKFLIGQEGQKLTLKCQQNFNHDTMYWYRQDSGKGLRLIYYSITENDLQKGDLSEGYDASREKKSSFSLTVTSAQKNEMAVFLCASRHGTNYAEQFFGPGTRLTVL.

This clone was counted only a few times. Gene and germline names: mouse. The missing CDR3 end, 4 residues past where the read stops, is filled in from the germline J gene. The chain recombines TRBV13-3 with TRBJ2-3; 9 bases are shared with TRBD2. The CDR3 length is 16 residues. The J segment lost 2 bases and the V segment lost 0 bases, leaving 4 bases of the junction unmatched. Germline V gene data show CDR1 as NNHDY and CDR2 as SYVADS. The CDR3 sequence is CASSDGAGGDAETLYF. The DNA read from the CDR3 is TGTGCCAGCAGTGATGGGGCTGGGGGGGATGCAGAA.

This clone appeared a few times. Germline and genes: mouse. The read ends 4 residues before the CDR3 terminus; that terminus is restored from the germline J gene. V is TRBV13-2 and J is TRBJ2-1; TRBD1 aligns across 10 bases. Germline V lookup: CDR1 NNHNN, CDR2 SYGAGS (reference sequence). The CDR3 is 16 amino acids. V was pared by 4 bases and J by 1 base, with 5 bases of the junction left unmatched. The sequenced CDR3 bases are TGTGCCAGCGGTACCCGGGACAGGGGAAACTATGCT. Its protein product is CASGTRDRGNYA. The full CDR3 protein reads CASGTRDRGNYAEQFF.

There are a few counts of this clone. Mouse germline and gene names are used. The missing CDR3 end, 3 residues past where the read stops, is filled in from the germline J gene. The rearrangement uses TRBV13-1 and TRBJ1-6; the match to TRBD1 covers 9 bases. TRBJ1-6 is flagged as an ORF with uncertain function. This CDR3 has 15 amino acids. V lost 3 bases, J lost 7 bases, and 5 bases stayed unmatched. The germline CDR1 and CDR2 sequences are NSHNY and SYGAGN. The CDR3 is CASSGGQGINSPLYF. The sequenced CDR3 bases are TGTGCCAGCAGTGGGGGACAGGGCATAAATTCGCCC.

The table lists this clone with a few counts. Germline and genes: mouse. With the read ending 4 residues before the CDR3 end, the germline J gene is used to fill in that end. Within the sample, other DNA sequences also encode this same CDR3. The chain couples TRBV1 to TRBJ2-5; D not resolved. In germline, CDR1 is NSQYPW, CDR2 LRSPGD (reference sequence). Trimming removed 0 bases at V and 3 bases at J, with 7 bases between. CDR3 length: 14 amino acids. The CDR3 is CTCSADTQQDTQYF. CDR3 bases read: TGCACCTGCAGTGCAGATACACAGCAAGAC.

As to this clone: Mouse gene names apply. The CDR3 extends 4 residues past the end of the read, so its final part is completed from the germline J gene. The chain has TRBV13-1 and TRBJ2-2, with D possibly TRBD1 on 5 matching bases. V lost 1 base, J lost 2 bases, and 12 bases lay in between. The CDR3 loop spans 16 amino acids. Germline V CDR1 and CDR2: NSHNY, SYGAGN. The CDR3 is CASSDRRGGNTGQLYF. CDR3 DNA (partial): TGTGCCAGCAGTGATCGAAGGGGAGGGAACACCGGG.